This T cell receptor (beta chain) is from a study of TIL therapy for anti-PD-1-resistant metastatic lung cancer. About the study: Half of patients were current or former smokers.

This clone was observed a single time. The immunoSEQ assay was v3. Using immunoSEQ multiplex PCR, the repertoire was profiled, and TCRdb retains in-frame clones only, with some absent. The profile shows roughly 20,000 clones, under 90% of them singletons. As to time point: pre-treatment sample, taken before nivolumab and TIL therapy. The CDR3 is 16 residues long. V shed 5 bases and J shed 2 bases, with 16 bases lying between them. Per germline, CDR1 SEHNR and CDR2 FQNEAQ (reference sequence). The clonotype comes from a person between 30 and 80 years old with non-small cell lung cancer. The chain carries TRBV7-9 and TRBJ2-1, with D perhaps TRBD2 (6 bases). The sequencing here drew on blood, taken at baseline. DNA of the CDR3: TGTGCCAGCAGCCCCACCGACGGGAGAGCCTACAATGAGCAGTTCTTC. This encodes CASSPTDGRAYNEQFF.